In this sample, the clone carrying this T cell receptor (beta chain) turned up many times. The target antigen is unknown. These data originate in a study of identical twins. Study outcomes and limitations: For cord blood, abundant beta clonotypes had fewer insertions, unlike memory repertoires, which showed none.

The CDR3 covers 16 residues. J gave up 8 bases and V 2 bases, and 8 bases lay outside the gene matches. Germline assignment: CDR1 KGHDR and CDR2 SFDVKD. TCRdb ran MiXCR on the 5' RACE reads and lists one entry per CDR3 protein. Of around 300,000 distinct CDR3 sequences detected, about 8.1% appear once; the ten largest clones hold approximately 2%. This same sample was also part of a study on yellow fever vaccine responses in identical twins. That work adds: Twins reportedly showed a vaccine T cell response that seemed partly convergent and partly personalized.

The V gene is TRBV24-1, the J gene TRBJ2-1; 10 positions agree with TRBD2. The sequencing input was memory (CD45RO+) T cells sorted from blood. The sequence came from a young woman in good health. DNA for the CDR3: TGTGCCACCAGTGATTCCGGGACTAGCGAGTCGGATGAGCAGTTCTTC. Amino acid sequence: CATSDSGTSESDEQFF.